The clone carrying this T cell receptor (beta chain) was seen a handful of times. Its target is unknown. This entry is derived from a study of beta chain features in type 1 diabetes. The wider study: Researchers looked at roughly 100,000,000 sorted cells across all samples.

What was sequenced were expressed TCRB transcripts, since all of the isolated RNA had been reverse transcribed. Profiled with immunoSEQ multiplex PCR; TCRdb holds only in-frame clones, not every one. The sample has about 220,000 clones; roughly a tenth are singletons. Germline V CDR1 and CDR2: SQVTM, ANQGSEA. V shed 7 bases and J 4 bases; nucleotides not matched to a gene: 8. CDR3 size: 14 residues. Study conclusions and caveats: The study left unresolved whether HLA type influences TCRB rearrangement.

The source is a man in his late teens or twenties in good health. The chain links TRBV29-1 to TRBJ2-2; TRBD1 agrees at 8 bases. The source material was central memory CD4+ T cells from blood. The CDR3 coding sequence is TGCAGCGCCGAGACAGGGGTGGTCACCGGGGAGCTGTTTTTT. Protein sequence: CSAETGVVTGELFF.